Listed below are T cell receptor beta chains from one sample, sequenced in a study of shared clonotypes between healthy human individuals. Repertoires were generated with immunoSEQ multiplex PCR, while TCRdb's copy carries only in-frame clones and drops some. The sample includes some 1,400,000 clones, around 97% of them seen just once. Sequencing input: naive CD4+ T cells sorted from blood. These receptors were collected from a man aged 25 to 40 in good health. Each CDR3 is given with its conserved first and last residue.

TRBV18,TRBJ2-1,CASSPEGDPSIEQFF
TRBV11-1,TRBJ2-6,CASSLPRGISGANVLTF
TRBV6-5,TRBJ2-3,CASRGRGPDTQYF
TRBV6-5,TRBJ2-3,CASSYSPGRDTQYF
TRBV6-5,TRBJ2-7,CASSYIVGHGEQYF
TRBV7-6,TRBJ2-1,CASSQGLAGNEQFF
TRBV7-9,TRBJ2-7,CASSPVGPIKPEQYF
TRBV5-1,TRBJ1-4,CASSFSRQGNEKLFF
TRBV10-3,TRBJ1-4,CAISEDRDNEKLFF
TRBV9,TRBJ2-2,CASSPLGLAGGPGTGELFF
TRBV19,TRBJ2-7,CASSIAPGLFYEQYF
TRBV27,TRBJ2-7,CASTRRGGTSGNEQYF
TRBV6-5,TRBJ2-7,CASSYSGGSPSEQYF
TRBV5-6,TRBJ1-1,CASSFLSEAFF
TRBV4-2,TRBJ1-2,CASSRTDTYGYTF
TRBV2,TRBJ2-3,CASSRTTGGGISDTQYF